This T cell receptor beta chain came from a study of T cells in Graves' hyperthyroidism and ophthalmopathy. Many counts were recorded for this clonotype. Template material for amplifying TCR beta CDR3 regions consisted of RNA transcripts. Researchers ran a first-round RT-PCR on the TCR CDR3 using the HTBI primer set. TCRdb independently ran MiXCR on the multiplex PCR reads; one entry per CDR3 protein. The sample yields approximately 220,000 distinct CDR3 sequences, around 18% seen once. The receptor was isolated from a man aged 35-49 years with Graves' hyperthyroidism. Sequenced: blood.

The CDR3 nucleotides read TGTGCCAGCAGCTTGAGTGGACAGGGGATCTACAATGAGCAGTTCTTC. It yields the protein CASSLSGQGIYNEQFF. The rearrangement uses TRBV5-5 and TRBJ2-1; TRBD1 aligns across 9 bases. CDR3 length: 16 amino acids. With 1 base clipped from V and 3 bases from J, the junction kept 5 bases outside the gene matches. CDR1 and CDR2 (germline): SGHKS, YYEKEE (reference sequence). Using reference TRBV5-5 and TRBJ2-1 for the parts outside the CDR3, the full variable domain is DAGVTQSPTHLIKTRGQQVTLRCSPISGHKSVSWYQQVLGQGPQFIFQYYEKEERGRGNFPDRFSARQFPNYSSELNVNALLLGDSALYLCASSLSGQGIYNEQFFGPGTRLTVL.